This T cell receptor (beta chain) was observed in a study of blood T cells in healthy people across ages. PBMCs, at least 6.5 million per sample, were isolated. Only a few counts were recorded for this clonotype. There are 15 residues in the CDR3. V lost 2 bases to trimming and J lost 1 base, with 12 bases between them. Germline assignment: CDR1 MNHNS and CDR2 SASEGT. PCR was performed a second time for about 6 to 12 cycles using a sample-barcoded 5' primer and a J-beta primer mix. Each CDR3 protein gets one entry after TCRdb re-called the 5' RACE reads with MiXCR. Of 720,000 or so distinct CDR3 sequences listed, 40% to 50% are singletons.

The TCR was taken from a man aged 80 or over in good health. Sequencing was performed on blood. This chain links TRBV6-1 with TRBJ2-7; no clear D gene. The CDR3 here is CASSEQSRLSYEQYF. The CDR3 bases are TGTGCCAGCAGTGAACAAAGTCGCCTTTCCTACGAGCAGTACTTC.